These 18 T cell receptor beta chains share one sample of origin, sequenced in a study of human T cells and chemical hapten exposure. TCRdb analysed the RACE reads with MiXCR anew, one entry per CDR3 protein. The repertoire consists of over 100,000 distinct CDR3 sequences, with roughly 9% occurring once and the leading ten covering about 3.1%. Regarding time point: patch test 2, 6 weeks after DPC sensitization. Sample treatment: therapeutic diphenylcyclopropenone sensitization with weekly scalp DPC. Specimen: whole blood, collected in connection with sensitization to the hapten diphenylcyclopropenone (DPC). These receptors were collected from a woman between 35 and 50 years old with alopecia areata. Some clones in this sample may be carry-over from other donors' samples.

The sample holds many counts of this clonotype. The gene calls are TRBV4-2 and TRBJ2-6, with 10 bases matching TRBD1. The CDR3 consists of 18 residues. V shed 4 bases and J 0 bases; nucleotides not matched to a gene: 6. Germline V gene sequence: CDR1 LGHNA, CDR2 YNFKEQ. The CDR3 DNA follows: TGTGCCAGCAGCCCCCAGGGACAGGGGTACTCTGGGGCCAACGTCCTGACTTTC. Its translation: CASSPQGQGYSGANVLTF.

This clonotype has a handful of counts. V is TRBV19 and J is TRBJ1-2; 7 bases agree with TRBD1. Germline lookup yields CDR1 LNHDA and CDR2 SQIVND (reference sequence). The CDR3 runs to 13 residues. With V trimmed by 6 bases and J by 6 bases, 7 bases remained unmatched. Here the CDR3 reads CASRFRGEDGYTF. CDR3 nucleotide sequence: TGTGCCAGTAGGTTCAGGGGGGAGGATGGCTACACCTTC.

Only a few counts were recorded for this clonotype. The CDR3 sequence is CASSLEVNPLLAKNIQYF. CDR3 DNA sequence: TGTGCCAGCAGCTTAGAGGTGAACCCTCTCCTAGCCAAAAACATTCAGTACTTC. The chain links TRBV7-9 to TRBJ2-4; D is unresolved. The CDR3 consists of 18 residues. Trimming left V 1 base short and J 0 bases short, with 16 bases between. Germline V CDR1 and CDR2: SEHNR, FQNEAQ (reference sequence).

This clonotype was recorded only once. V usage is TRBV29-1 and J usage is TRBJ2-3; 7 bases agree with TRBD2. With V trimmed by 7 bases and J by 3 bases, 1 base remained unmatched. Germline V gives CDR1 SQVTM, CDR2 ANQGSEA. This CDR3 is 11 amino acids long. The CDR3 DNA reads as TGCAGCGGGCGGGGGACAGATACGCAGTATTTT. Translating it yields CSGRGTDTQYF.

V gene TRBV6-2 or TRBV6-3 combines with J gene TRBJ1-5, with 8 bases that match TRBD1. The CDR3 totals 14 residues. V gave up 4 bases and J gave up 1 base; unmatched junction bases: 0. In germline, CDR1 is MNHEY, CDR2 SVGEGT. CDR3 nucleotide sequence: TGTGCCAGCAGTTGGACAGGGAGCAATCAGCCCCAGCATTTT. Translation gives CASSWTGSNQPQHF.

This clonotype was counted at least ten times. The chain recombines TRBV12-3 or TRBV12-4 with TRBJ2-3, with 9 bases identical to TRBD1. CDR3 size: 17 residues. The V segment lost 3 bases and the J segment 3 bases; nucleotides outside the gene matches: 10. The CDR3 nucleotides read TGTGCCAGCAGTTTCTCATTCGGACAGGGGAGGACAGATACGCAGTATTTT. The encoded protein is CASSFSFGQGRTDTQYF.

This clonotype came up a few times. The chain couples TRBV2 to TRBJ2-3; D not resolved. Trimming took 1 base from V and 2 from J, leaving 13 bases between them. This CDR3 has 16 residues. Per germline, CDR1 SNHLY and CDR2 FYNNEI. The CDR3 loop reads CASSEVVLRNTDTQYF. In DNA, the CDR3 is TGTGCCAGCAGTGAAGTCGTTCTTAGAAACACAGATACGCAGTATTTT.

This clonotype came up a few times. V and J are TRBV11-2 and TRBJ2-7; D remains unclear. Trimming pared 3 bases from V and 3 bases from J, leaving 12 bases between. The CDR3 is made up of 14 amino acids. From germline, CDR1 is SGHAT and CDR2 FQNNGV. CDR3 nucleotide sequence: TGTGCCAGCAGCTTTACCGGACCATACTACGAGCAGTACTTC. It yields the protein CASSFTGPYYEQYF.

The chain carries TRBV7-2 and TRBJ1-5; maybe TRBD1 (6 bases). Per germline, CDR1 SGHTA and CDR2 FQGNSA. This CDR3 contains 15 residues. Trimming cost V 5 bases and J 0 bases, with 11 bases left between them. The CDR3 DNA follows: TGTGCCAGCAGCCCTTGGGGGCTTAGCAATCAGCCCCAGCATTTT. Translation: CASSPWGLSNQPQHF.

This clonotype came up many times. The CDR3 reads CASSRAAEYYGYTF. In DNA form, the CDR3 reads TGTGCCAGCAGCCGTGCTGCGGAGTACTATGGCTACACCTTC. V gene TRBV7-9 combines with J gene TRBJ1-2; D remains unclear. Germline values: CDR1 SEHNR, CDR2 FQNEAQ (reference sequence). The CDR3 has 14 residues. V lost 5 bases and J 3 bases, leaving 13 bases between the germline ends.

This clonotype was found once. Being one base from a much bigger clone, this may be a read error. The rearrangement uses TRBV7-8 and TRBJ2-1; D is undetermined. V was shortened by 1 base and J by 2 bases, with 3 bases between the two germline ends. Germline V lookup: CDR1 SGHVS, CDR2 FQNEAQ. This CDR3 region has 13 residues. CDR3 nucleotides: TGTGCCAGCAGCTTAGAAGCCTACAATGAGCAGTTCTTC. Translation: CASSLEAYNEQFF.

In its sample, this clonotype was seen many times. The V call is TRBV9, the J call TRBJ2-1, with 7 bases identical to TRBD1. Germline V gives CDR1 SGDLS, CDR2 YYNGEE. The CDR3 spans 16 residues. The V and J ends lost 4 bases and 3 bases, in that order; junction bases with no gene match: 10. The CDR3 is CASSSRQGKYYNEQFF. The CDR3 region has the DNA TGTGCCAGCAGCTCTAGACAGGGAAAATACTACAATGAGCAGTTCTTC.

This clonotype appeared many times. The CDR3 DNA is TGTGCCAGCTCACCAAGCCAGGATAATTCACCCCTCCACTTT. This encodes CASSPSQDNSPLHF. This chain links TRBV18 with TRBJ1-6; D not resolved. The CDR3 is 14 residues long. Germline V CDR1 and CDR2: KGHSH, LQKENI. The V end was cut by 2 bases, the J end by 5 bases, with 7 bases between.

At least ten counts were recorded for this clonotype. V usage is TRBV14 and J usage is TRBJ1-4; D is undetermined. The CDR3 totals 14 residues. From germline, CDR1 is SGHDN and CDR2 FVKESK. Trimming cost V 2 bases and J 5 bases, with 9 bases left between them. CDR3 in amino acids: CASSQLLGNEKLFF. The DNA of the CDR3 is TGTGCCAGCAGCCAACTCCTGGGCAATGAAAAACTGTTTTTT.

The chain couples TRBV4-1 to TRBJ1-2; TRBD1 matches 8 bases. CDR1 and CDR2 (germline): MGHRA, YSYEKL. CDR3 size: 17 residues. V shed 5 bases and J 3 bases; nucleotides not matched to a gene: 14. This CDR3 reads CASSYNADRGSDYGYTF. The CDR3 region has the DNA TGCGCCAGCAGCTATAATGCAGACAGGGGAAGTGACTATGGCTACACCTTC.

The V and J genes are TRBV7-2 and TRBJ2-7; no clear D. V lost 4 bases, J lost 5 bases, and 9 bases lay in between. Per the germline V gene, CDR1 is SGHTA and CDR2 is FQGNSA. The CDR3 loop spans 12 amino acids. CDR3: CASSYFGDEQYF. As DNA, the CDR3 is TGTGCCAGCAGCTACTTTGGGGACGAGCAGTACTTC.

This clonotype was detected a few times. CDR3 in amino acids: CASSQDGTWGYSPLHF. CDR3 nucleotide sequence: TGCGCCAGCAGCCAAGATGGTACCTGGGGATATTCACCCCTCCACTTT. The chain recombines TRBV4-3 with TRBJ1-6; no reliable D call. CDR3 length: 16 residues. Germline loops: CDR1 LGHNA, CDR2 YSLEER. The V and J ends lost 0 bases and 8 bases respectively, with 14 bases between them.

The rearrangement links TRBV2 to TRBJ1-1; D call uncertain. CDR3 length equals 16 residues. The germline V and J ends were trimmed by 0 bases and 0 bases, with 11 bases remaining between them. Germline CDR1 is SNHLY and CDR2 is FYNNEI. CDR3 sequence (DNA): TGTGCCAGCAGTGAAGCGTATGACGAAATGAACACTGAAGCTTTCTTT. Amino acids: CASSEAYDEMNTEAFF.